One sample yielded the 21 T cell receptor beta chains listed below, sequenced in a study of cytomegalovirus exposure and HLA in healthy donors. PCR was performed using 60 Vbeta and 13 Jbeta primers. The assay was immunoSEQ multiplex PCR, and TCRdb's table has in-frame clones only and misses some. The sample consists of about 71,000 clones, over 60% of them appearing once. Material for sequencing was PBMCs. The source of these receptors is a man aged 35 to 55 in good health and CMV-seropositive.

This clone was detected once. This chain joins TRBV5-5 and TRBJ1-4, with a tentative D call TRBD1 (5 bases). This CDR3 is built from 13 residues. V gave up 4 bases and J gave up 10 bases, with 14 bases separating them. Germline V CDR1 and CDR2: SGHKS, YYEKEE (reference sequence). CDR3 DNA: TGTGCCAGCAGCCCAGACAGCCTACGAAAACTGTTTTTT. It specifies CASSPDSLRKLFF.

V gene TRBV30 combines with J gene TRBJ1-1; tentatively, D is TRBD1 (6 bases). Germline V gene data show CDR1 as GTSNPN and CDR2 as SVGIG (reference sequence). V was trimmed by 4 bases and J by 2 bases, leaving 11 bases between them. CDR3 length: 13 residues. CDR3 DNA: TGTGCCTGGACCTTACAGGGTAACACTGAAGCTTTCTTT. Its protein is CAWTLQGNTEAFF.

The gene calls are TRBV7-3 and TRBJ2-3, with no clear D. The CDR3 is made up of 13 amino acids. Germline V gene lookup returns CDR1 SGHTA and CDR2 FQGTGA. The V end lost 1 base, the J end lost 5 bases, and 7 bases lay between the germline ends. In DNA, the CDR3 is TGTGCCAGCAGCTTAAGAGCCGTAGATACGCAGTATTTT. As protein: CASSLRAVDTQYF.

J is TRBJ2-1 and V is TRBV10-3; weak D call: TRBD2 (5 bases). V shed 11 bases and J shed 7 bases, with 21 bases lying between them. The CDR3 length is 14 residues. The germline gives CDR1 ENHRY, CDR2 SYGVKD. The CDR3 DNA reads as TGTGCCGCGAAAACTAGGAATAGTAGTAATGAGCAGTTCTTC. Amino acid sequence: CAAKTRNSSNEQFF.

This clone appeared once. The chain joins TRBV5-6 to TRBJ2-7, with 8 bases that match TRBD1. This CDR3 has 16 residues. V gave up 3 bases and J gave up 3 bases; unmatched junction bases: 11. Per the germline V gene, CDR1 is SGHDT and CDR2 is YYEEEE. The CDR3 region has the DNA TGTGCCAGCAGCTCGCCCCCGGGACAGGTACACTACGAGCAGTACTTC. Its translation: CASSSPPGQVHYEQYF.

Only a few counts were recorded for this clone. This rearrangement joins TRBV6-1 to TRBJ2-1; TRBD2 agrees at 7 bases. Losses at the gene ends were 8 bases for V and 1 base for J; bases not matched to a gene: 8. This CDR3 is 15 amino acids long. CDR1 is MNHNS and CDR2 is SASEGT in the germline V gene. In DNA, the CDR3 is TGTGCCAGCGGGGAGGGGTCCTTATCCTACAATGAGCAGTTCTTC. Protein sequence: CASGEGSLSYNEQFF.

Only a few counts were recorded for this clone. The chain recombines TRBV5-5 with TRBJ1-6; 8 bases fit TRBD1. This CDR3 contains 15 residues. CDR1 is SGHKS and CDR2 is YYEKEE in the germline V gene (reference sequence). Trimming cost V 4 bases and J 9 bases; bases outside gene matches: 9. CDR3: CASSVQGAWSSPLHF. CDR3 coding DNA: TGTGCCAGCAGCGTGCAGGGGGCGTGGAGTTCACCCCTCCACTTT. Complete variable domain (other parts from reference TRBV5-5 and TRBJ1-6): DAGVTQSPTHLIKTRGQQVTLRCSPISGHKSVSWYQQVLGQGPQFIFQYYEKEERGRGNFPDRFSARQFPNYSSELNVNALLLGDSALYLCASSVQGAWSSPLHFGNGTRLTVT.

This clone was recorded a few times. The J gene is TRBJ2-1, the V gene TRBV5-4, with unresolved D. The CDR3 contains 14 residues. CDR1 is SGHNT and CDR2 is YYREEE in the germline V gene (reference sequence). The V gene lost 1 base and the J gene lost 7 bases, with 12 bases spanning the gap. The CDR3 loop reads CASSLTLERNEQFF. The CDR3 nucleotides are TGTGCCAGCAGCTTGACGTTAGAGAGGAATGAGCAGTTCTTC.

This clone was observed a handful of times. The V call is TRBV5-6, the J call TRBJ1-4, with 10 bases matching TRBD1. V lost 0 bases, J lost 2 bases, and 7 bases stayed unmatched. The CDR3 has 18 amino acids. The germline V gene encodes CDR1 SGHDT and CDR2 YYEEEE. The CDR3 region has the DNA TGTGCCAGCAGCTTGGCCCGGGACAGGGGTCGCACTAATGAAAAACTGTTTTTT. This sequence encodes CASSLARDRGRTNEKLFF.

This clone occurred once. The rearrangement uses TRBV5-1 and TRBJ1-2, with D hard to call. The germline CDR1 and CDR2 sequences are SGHRS and YFSETQ. The CDR3 covers 15 residues. Trimming cost V 4 bases and J 2 bases, with 15 bases left between them. The DNA of the CDR3 is TGCGCCAGCAGCCGTGCTGATAACAGCAACTATGGCTACACCTTC. Translated, it gives CASSRADNSNYGYTF.

This clone has more than one count but fewer than ten. CDR3 in amino acids: CASSEALRDTGELFF. DNA for the CDR3: TGTGCCAGCAGTGAAGCGCTTCGGGACACCGGGGAGCTGTTTTTT. The rearrangement links TRBV2 to TRBJ2-2, with D uncertain. The CDR3 contains 15 residues. CDR1 SNHLY and CDR2 FYNNEI come from the germline V gene. V dropped 0 bases and J dropped 3 bases, with 8 bases sitting between them.

A remark on this clone: This could be a read error, since a much larger clone is one nucleotide away. The V call is TRBV7-9, the J call TRBJ1-1, with D perhaps matching TRBD1 (5 bases). This CDR3 has 13 residues. Deletions cut 1 base from V and 3 bases from J, with 6 bases between. Germline V gene sequence: CDR1 SEHNR, CDR2 FQNEAQ (reference sequence). CDR3 in DNA: TGTGCCAGCAGCTTAGGACAGTACACTGAAGCTTTCTTT. It specifies CASSLGQYTEAFF.

This rearrangement joins TRBV6-1 to TRBJ1-5; 7 bases are shared with TRBD1. Per the germline V gene, CDR1 is MNHNS and CDR2 is SASEGT. The ends lost 2 bases at V and 4 bases at J; junction bases unmatched: 8. The CDR3 covers 16 residues. Here the CDR3 reads CASSEIWWDRNQPQHF. CDR3 bases: TGTGCCAGCAGTGAAATCTGGTGGGACAGAAATCAGCCCCAGCATTTT.

This chain connects TRBV5-4 to TRBJ2-3; 9 nucleotides line up with TRBD1. Germline V gives CDR1 SGHNT, CDR2 YYREEE (reference sequence). V was pared by 1 base and J by 4 bases, with 7 bases of the junction left unmatched. CDR3 length: 16 residues. Written as DNA, the CDR3 is TGTGCCAGCAGCTTGAAGGGACAGGGAATAGCAGATACGCAGTATTTT. Translated: CASSLKGQGIADTQYF.

A few counts support this clone. V gene TRBV2 combines with J gene TRBJ2-7; 11 positions agree with TRBD2. V trimming: 4 bases; J trimming: 3 bases; junction bases outside the gene matches: 5. This CDR3 spans 15 amino acids. The V gene's germline CDR1 is SNHLY and CDR2 FYNNEI. This chain's CDR3 is CASSALAGGLYEQYF. In DNA form, the CDR3 reads TGTGCCAGCAGTGCCCTAGCGGGAGGACTCTACGAGCAGTACTTC. Complete variable domain (other parts from reference TRBV2 and TRBJ2-7): EPEVTQTPSHQVTQMGQEVILRCVPISNHLYFYWYRQILGQKVEFLVSFYNNEISEKSEIFDDQFSVERPDGSNFTLKIRSTKLEDSAMYFCASSALAGGLYEQYFGPGTRLTVT.

The chain is built from TRBV10-3 and TRBJ1-2, with D perhaps TRBD1 (5 bases). CDR1 is ENHRY and CDR2 is SYGVKD in the germline V gene. CDR3 length: 14 amino acids. V lost 2 bases and J 10 bases, leaving 17 bases between the germline ends. The CDR3 region is CAISETDRDFFYTF. CDR3 nucleotides: TGTGCCATCAGTGAGACCGACCGGGACTTTTTCTACACCTTC.

The chain uses TRBV5-1 and TRBJ1-6; D is undetermined. V shed 0 bases and J shed 10 bases, with 8 bases lying between them. The CDR3 runs 13 residues. Germline V lookup: CDR1 SGHRS, CDR2 YFSETQ. As DNA, the CDR3 is TGCGCCAGCAGCTTGGAGAGTAACTCACCCCTCCACTTT. It is translated as CASSLESNSPLHF.

The chain links TRBV18 to TRBJ1-3; D call uncertain. This CDR3 region has 13 residues. Trimming removed 3 bases at V and 4 bases at J, with 7 bases between. Germline V gene sequence: CDR1 KGHSH, CDR2 LQKENI. In nucleotides, the CDR3 is TGTGCCAGCTCACCGGGAGGAGGAAACACCATATATTTT. Its protein product is CASSPGGGNTIYF. The full variable domain, with the rest looked up from reference TRBV18 and TRBJ1-3, is NAGVMQNPRHLVRRRGQEARLRCSPMKGHSHVYWYRQLPEEGLKFMVYLQKENIIDESGMPKERFSAEFPKEGPSILRIQQVVRGDSAAYFCASSPGGGNTIYFGEGSWLTVV.

V and J are TRBV5-4 and TRBJ1-2; tentative D call: TRBD1 (6 bases). Germline CDR1 reads SGHNT; CDR2 reads YYREEE (reference sequence). Trimming removed 5 bases from V and 7 bases from J, with 18 bases in between. There are 14 residues in the CDR3. In DNA form, the CDR3 reads TGTGCCAGCAGTCTACCGGGGGGCCTCGCTGGCTACACCTTC. It encodes CASSLPGGLAGYTF. The full variable domain, in which reference TRBV5-4 and TRBJ1-2 provide the parts outside the CDR3, is ETGVTQSPTHLIKTRGQQVTLRCSSQSGHNTVSWYQQALGQGPQFIFQYYREEENGRGNFPPRFSGLQFPNYSSELNVNALELDDSALYLCASSLPGGLAGYTFGSGTRLTVV.

J is TRBJ2-2 and V is TRBV19; D gene ambiguous. Germline V CDR1 and CDR2: LNHDA, SQIVND (reference sequence). Trimming took 9 bases from V and 1 from J, leaving 21 bases between them. CDR3 length equals 17 residues. The CDR3 loop is CASHIVSAGKNTGELFF. CDR3 DNA sequence: TGTGCCAGCCACATAGTCTCCGCAGGCAAGAACACCGGGGAGCTGTTTTTT.

This clone was seen more than once but under ten times. The chain employs TRBV5-5 and TRBJ1-5, with D perhaps matching TRBD1 (5 bases). There are 13 residues in the CDR3. Trimming took 4 bases from V and 7 from J, leaving 12 bases between them. Looked up from germline, CDR1 is SGHKS and CDR2 is YYEKEE (reference sequence). CDR3 DNA sequence: TGTGCCAGCAGCGTTACAGGCGACCAGCCCCAGCATTTT. It yields the protein CASSVTGDQPQHF.